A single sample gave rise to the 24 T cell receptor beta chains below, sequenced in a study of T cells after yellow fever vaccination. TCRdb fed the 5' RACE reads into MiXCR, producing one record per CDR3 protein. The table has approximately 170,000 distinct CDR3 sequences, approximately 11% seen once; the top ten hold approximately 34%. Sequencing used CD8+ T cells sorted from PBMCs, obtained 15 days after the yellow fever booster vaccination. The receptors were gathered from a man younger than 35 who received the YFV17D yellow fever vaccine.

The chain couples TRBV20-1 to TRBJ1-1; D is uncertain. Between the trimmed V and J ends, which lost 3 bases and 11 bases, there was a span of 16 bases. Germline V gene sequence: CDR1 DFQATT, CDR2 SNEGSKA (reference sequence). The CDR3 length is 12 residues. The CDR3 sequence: CSASPQRPGAFF. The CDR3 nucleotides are TGCAGTGCTAGCCCTCAGCGCCCGGGGGCTTTCTTT.

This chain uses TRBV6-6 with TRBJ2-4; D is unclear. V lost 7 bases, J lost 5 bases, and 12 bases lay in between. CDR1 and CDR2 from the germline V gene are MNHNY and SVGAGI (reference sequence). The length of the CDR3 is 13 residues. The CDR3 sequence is CASNPYLENIQYF. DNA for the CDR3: TGTGCCAGCAATCCCTACCTGGAAAACATTCAGTACTTC.

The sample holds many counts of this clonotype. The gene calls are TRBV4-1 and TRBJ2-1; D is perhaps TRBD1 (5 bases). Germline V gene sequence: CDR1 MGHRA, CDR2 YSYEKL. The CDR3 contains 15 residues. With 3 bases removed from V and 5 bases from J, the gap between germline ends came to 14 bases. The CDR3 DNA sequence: TGCGCCAGCAGCCAGCAGGGCCAGATCGACAATGAGCAGTTCTTC. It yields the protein CASSQQGQIDNEQFF.

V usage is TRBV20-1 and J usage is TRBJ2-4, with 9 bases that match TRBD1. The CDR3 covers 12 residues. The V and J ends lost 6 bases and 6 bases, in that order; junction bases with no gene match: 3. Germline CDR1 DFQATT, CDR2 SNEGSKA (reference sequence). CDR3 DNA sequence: TGCAGTGCAAAGGGACAGGGAAACATTCAGTACTTC. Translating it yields CSAKGQGNIQYF.

As DNA, the CDR3 is TGTGCCAGTATCCACGGAGGGGTGGGCAACACTGAAGCTTTCTTT. This codes for CASIHGGVGNTEAFF. The chain uses TRBV19 and TRBJ1-1; the D gene is possibly TRBD1 (5 bases). The CDR3 extends over 15 amino acids. Germline V CDR1 and CDR2: LNHDA, SQIVND (reference sequence). With 7 bases removed from V and 2 bases from J, the gap between germline ends came to 17 bases.

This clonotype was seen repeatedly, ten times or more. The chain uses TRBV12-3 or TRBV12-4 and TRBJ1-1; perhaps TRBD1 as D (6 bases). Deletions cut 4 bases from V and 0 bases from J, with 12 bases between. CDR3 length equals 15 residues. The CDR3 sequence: CASSYTGLMNTEAFF. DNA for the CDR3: TGTGCCAGCAGTTATACAGGGCTCATGAACACTGAAGCTTTCTTT.

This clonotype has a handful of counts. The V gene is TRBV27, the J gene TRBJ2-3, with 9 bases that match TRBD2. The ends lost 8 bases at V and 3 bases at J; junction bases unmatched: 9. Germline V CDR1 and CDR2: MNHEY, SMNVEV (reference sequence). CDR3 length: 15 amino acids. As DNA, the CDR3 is TGTGCCAGCGGGCTAGCGGGGCGGCCGACAGATACGCAGTATTTT. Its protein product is CASGLAGRPTDTQYF.

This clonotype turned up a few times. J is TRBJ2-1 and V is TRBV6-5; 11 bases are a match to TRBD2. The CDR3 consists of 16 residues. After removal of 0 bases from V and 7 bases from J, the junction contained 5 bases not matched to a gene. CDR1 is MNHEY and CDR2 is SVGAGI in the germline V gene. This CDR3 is CASSYSSSGGANEQFF. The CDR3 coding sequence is TGTGCCAGCAGTTACTCGAGTAGCGGGGGGGCTAATGAGCAGTTCTTC.

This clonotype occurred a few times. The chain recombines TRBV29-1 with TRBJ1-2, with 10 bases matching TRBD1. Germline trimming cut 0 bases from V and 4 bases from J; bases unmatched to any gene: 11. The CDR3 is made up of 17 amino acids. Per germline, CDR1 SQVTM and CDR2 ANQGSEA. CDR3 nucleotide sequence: TGCAGCGTTGAAGATCCGATCGGGACAGGGGCCACCTATGGCTACACCTTC. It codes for CSVEDPIGTGATYGYTF.

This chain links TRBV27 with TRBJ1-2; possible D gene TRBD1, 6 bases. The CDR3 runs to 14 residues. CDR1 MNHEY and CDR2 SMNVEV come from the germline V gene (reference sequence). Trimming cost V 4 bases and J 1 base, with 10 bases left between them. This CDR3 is CASSSSGVNYGYTF. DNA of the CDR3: TGTGCCAGCAGTTCATCAGGGGTTAACTATGGCTACACCTTC.

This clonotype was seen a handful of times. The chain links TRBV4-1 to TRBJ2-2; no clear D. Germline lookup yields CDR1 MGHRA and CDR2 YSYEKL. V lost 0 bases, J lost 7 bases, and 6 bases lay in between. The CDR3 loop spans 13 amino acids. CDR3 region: CASSQDHNGELFF. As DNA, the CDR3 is TGCGCCAGCAGCCAAGATCATAACGGGGAGCTGTTTTTT.

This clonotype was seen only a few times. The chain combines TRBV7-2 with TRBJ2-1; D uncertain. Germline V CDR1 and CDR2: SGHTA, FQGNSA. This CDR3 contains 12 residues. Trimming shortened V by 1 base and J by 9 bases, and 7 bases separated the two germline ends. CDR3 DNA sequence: TGTGCCAGCAGCTTAGACGCGTTTGAGCAGTTCTTC. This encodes CASSLDAFEQFF.

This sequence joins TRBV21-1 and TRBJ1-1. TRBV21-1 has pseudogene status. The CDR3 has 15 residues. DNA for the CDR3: TGTGCCAGCAGCAAAGGTCGAATGGGTGGCACTGAAGCTTTCTTT. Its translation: CASSKGRMGGTEAFF.

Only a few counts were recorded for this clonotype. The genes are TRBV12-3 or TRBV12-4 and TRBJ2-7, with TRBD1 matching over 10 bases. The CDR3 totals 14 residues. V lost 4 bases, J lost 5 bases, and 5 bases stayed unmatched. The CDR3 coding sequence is TGTGCCAGCAGTTCGGGGGACAGGGGAAACGAGCAGTACTTC. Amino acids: CASSSGDRGNEQYF.

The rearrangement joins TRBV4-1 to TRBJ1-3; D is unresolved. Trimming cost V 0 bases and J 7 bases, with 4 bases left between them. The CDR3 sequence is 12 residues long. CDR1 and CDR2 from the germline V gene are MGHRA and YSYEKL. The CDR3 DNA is TGCGCCAGCAGCCAAGAAACGAACACCATATATTTT. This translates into CASSQETNTIYF.

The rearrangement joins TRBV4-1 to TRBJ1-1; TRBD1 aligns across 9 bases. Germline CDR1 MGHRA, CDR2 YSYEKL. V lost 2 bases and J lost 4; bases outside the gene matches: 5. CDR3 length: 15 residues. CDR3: CASSQPGDRVTEAFF. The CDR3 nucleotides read TGCGCCAGCAGCCAACCCGGGGACAGGGTCACTGAAGCTTTCTTT.

CDR3: CASSQVHREKNQPQHF. DNA of the CDR3: TGCGCCAGCAGCCAAGTCCACCGGGAAAAAAATCAGCCCCAGCATTTT. The chain couples TRBV4-3 to TRBJ1-5; D is unclear. The CDR3 runs 16 residues. Trimming pared 1 base from V and 4 bases from J, leaving 14 bases between. CDR1 and CDR2 from the germline V gene are LGHNA and YSLEER.

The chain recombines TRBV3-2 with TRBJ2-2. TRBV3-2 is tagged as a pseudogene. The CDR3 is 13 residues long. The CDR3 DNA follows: TGTGCCAGCAGCCAGGTCCACACCGGGGAGCTGTTTTTT. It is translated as CASSQVHTGELFF.

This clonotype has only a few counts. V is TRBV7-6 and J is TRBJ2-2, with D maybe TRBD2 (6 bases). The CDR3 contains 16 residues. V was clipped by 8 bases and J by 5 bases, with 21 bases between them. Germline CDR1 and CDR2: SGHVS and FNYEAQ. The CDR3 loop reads CASLQGLPGRTGELFF. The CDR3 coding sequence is TGTGCCAGCCTCCAGGGACTCCCGGGGCGGACCGGGGAGCTGTTTTTT.

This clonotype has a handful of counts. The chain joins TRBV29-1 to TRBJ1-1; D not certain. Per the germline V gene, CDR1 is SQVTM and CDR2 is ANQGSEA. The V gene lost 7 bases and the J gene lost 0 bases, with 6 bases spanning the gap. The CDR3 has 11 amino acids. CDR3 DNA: TGCAGCGGCTTTATGAACACTGAAGCTTTCTTT. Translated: CSGFMNTEAFF. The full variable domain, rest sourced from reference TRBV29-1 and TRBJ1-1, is SAVISQKPSRDICQRGTSLTIQCQVDSQVTMMFWYRQQPGQSLTLIATANQGSEATYESGFVIDKFPISRPNLTFSTLTVSNMSPEDSSIYLCSGFMNTEAFFGQGTRLTVV.

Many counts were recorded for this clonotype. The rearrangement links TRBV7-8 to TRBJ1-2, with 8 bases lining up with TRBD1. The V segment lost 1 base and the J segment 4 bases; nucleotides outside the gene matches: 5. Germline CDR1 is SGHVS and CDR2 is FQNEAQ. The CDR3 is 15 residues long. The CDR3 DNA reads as TGTGCCAGCAGCTTAGGGCAGGGGGCTTTCTATGGCTACACCTTC. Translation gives CASSLGQGAFYGYTF.

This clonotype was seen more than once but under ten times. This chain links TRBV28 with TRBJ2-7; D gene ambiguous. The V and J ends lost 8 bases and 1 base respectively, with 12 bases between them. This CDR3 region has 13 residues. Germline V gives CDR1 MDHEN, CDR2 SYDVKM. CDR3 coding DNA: TGTGCCAGCTCCCGGACGTTGTCCTACGAGCAGTACGTC. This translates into CASSRTLSYEQYV.

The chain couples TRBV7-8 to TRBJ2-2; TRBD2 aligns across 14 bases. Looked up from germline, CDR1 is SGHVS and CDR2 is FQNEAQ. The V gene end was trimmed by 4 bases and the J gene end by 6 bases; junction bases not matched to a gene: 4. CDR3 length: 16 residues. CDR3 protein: CASSSPTSGGAGELFF. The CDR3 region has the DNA TGTGCCAGCAGCTCACCGACTAGCGGGGGGGCCGGGGAGCTGTTTTTT.

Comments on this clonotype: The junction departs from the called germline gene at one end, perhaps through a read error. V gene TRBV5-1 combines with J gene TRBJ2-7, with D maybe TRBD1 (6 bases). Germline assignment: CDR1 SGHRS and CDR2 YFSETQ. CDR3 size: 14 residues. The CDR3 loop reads CASSQGTGAYEQCF. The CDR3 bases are TGCGCCAGCAGCCAGGGGACGGGCGCCTACGAGCAGTGCTTC.